What follows are 10 T cell receptor beta chains derived from one specimen sequenced in a study of T cell changes during pregnancy in multiple sclerosis. Data came from immunoSEQ multiplex PCR; TCRdb stores just in-frame clones and leaves some out. Among some 48,000 clones, around 96% were seen once, and the ten largest hold 0.89%. Sequenced material: peripheral blood, taken in the second trimester of pregnancy. These receptors were taken from a female donor with multiple sclerosis, enrolled in a pregnancy study.

The V call is TRBV19, the J call TRBJ2-7, with D possibly matching TRBD2 (6 bases). Trimming left V 3 bases short and J 0 bases short, with 6 bases between. The CDR3 has 13 residues. Germline V gene sequence: CDR1 LNHDA, CDR2 SQIVND (reference sequence). The CDR3 DNA is TGTGCCAGTAGTATGGACTACTCCTACGAGCAGTACTTC. As protein: CASSMDYSYEQYF.

This clone showed up just once. The rearrangement joins TRBV28 to TRBJ2-1; 8 bases are a match to TRBD1. CDR1 is MDHEN and CDR2 is SYDVKM in the germline V gene. The CDR3 extends over 16 amino acids. Trimming cost V 8 bases and J 7 bases; bases outside gene matches: 16. The CDR3 DNA is TGTGCCAGCGGATCCTACGGACAGGGAAGTAGGAATGAGCAGTTCTTC. This encodes CASGSYGQGSRNEQFF. Complete variable domain (other parts from reference TRBV28 and TRBJ2-1): DVKVTQSSRYLVKRTGEKVFLECVQDMDHENMFWYRQDPGLGLRLIYFSYDVKMKEKGDIPEGYSVSREKKERFSLILESASTNQTSMYLCASGSYGQGSRNEQFFGPGTRLTVL.

V is TRBV28 and J is TRBJ1-1; D call uncertain. This CDR3 is built from 13 residues. V lost 4 bases and J lost 0, with 6 bases in between. Germline V CDR1 and CDR2: MDHEN, SYDVKM. This CDR3 is CASSYGLNTEAFF. DNA for the CDR3: TGTGCCAGCAGTTACGGGTTGAACACTGAAGCTTTCTTT.

This rearrangement joins TRBV14 to TRBJ2-1; D possibly corresponds to TRBD2 (6 bases). CDR3 length equals 13 residues. The V gene's germline CDR1 is SGHDN and CDR2 FVKESK. V lost 3 bases, J lost 6 bases, and 9 bases lay in between. CDR3 protein: CASSQSSGNEQFF. The CDR3 coding sequence is TGTGCCAGCAGCCAGAGTAGCGGCAATGAGCAGTTCTTC.

The V and J genes are TRBV29-1 and TRBJ2-7; 7 bases agree with TRBD2. Germline V gene lookup returns CDR1 SQVTM and CDR2 ANQGSEA. V trimming: 6 bases; J trimming: 1 base; junction bases outside the gene matches: 6. The CDR3 runs 13 residues. In nucleotides, the CDR3 is TGCAGCGTCAAGGCGGGAGCGTCCTACGAGCAGTACTTC. It yields the protein CSVKAGASYEQYF.

V and J are TRBV30 and TRBJ1-3; no clear D. V lost 3 bases, J lost 8 bases, and 17 bases lay in between. Looked up from germline, CDR1 is GTSNPN and CDR2 is SVGIG (reference sequence). This CDR3 has 14 residues. The CDR3 DNA reads as TGTGCCTGGAGCGTACCCGGTGGACTGGACACCATATATTTT. This gives the protein CAWSVPGGLDTIYF. The full variable domain, its missing parts supplied by reference TRBV30 and TRBJ1-3, is SQTIHQWPATLVQPVGSPLSLECTVEGTSNPNLYWYRQAAGRGLQLLFYSVGIGQISSEVPQNLSASRPQDRQFILSSKKLLLSDSGFYLCAWSVPGGLDTIYFGEGSWLTVV.

The chain uses TRBV11-2 and TRBJ2-7; 13 bases are a match to TRBD2. CDR1 is SGHAT, CDR2 FQNNGV, per germline. With V trimmed by 5 bases and J by 3 bases, 4 bases remained unmatched. The CDR3 runs to 15 residues. The DNA of the CDR3 is TGTGCCAGCAGCCCCGGGACTAGCGGGAACTACGAGCAGTACTTC. Encoded protein: CASSPGTSGNYEQYF.

The gene calls are TRBV28 and TRBJ1-2; 11 nucleotides line up with TRBD1. Germline-derived CDR1 and CDR2 are MDHEN and SYDVKM. The CDR3 has 16 amino acids. J gave up 1 base and V 5 bases, and 6 bases lay outside the gene matches. CDR3 bases: TGTGCCAGCAGTCAGATCGGGACAGGGGGTAACTATGGCTACACCTTC. Residues: CASSQIGTGGNYGYTF.

The chain is built from TRBV9 and TRBJ2-7; D may be TRBD1 (5 bases). Trimming cost V 4 bases and J 2 bases, with 16 bases left between them. Germline CDR1 is SGDLS and CDR2 is YYNGEE. CDR3 length: 15 amino acids. The CDR3 here is CASSRTPEVTYEQYF. Written as DNA, the CDR3 is TGTGCCAGCAGCAGGACACCCGAGGTTACCTACGAGCAGTACTTC.

The chain uses TRBV7-3 and TRBJ2-6; D perhaps matches TRBD2 (5 bases). The V gene's germline CDR1 is SGHTA and CDR2 FQGTGA. The CDR3 length is 15 residues. Trimming shortened V by 3 bases and J by 1 base, and 7 bases separated the two germline ends. The CDR3: CASSFGISGANVLTF. The DNA for the CDR3 is TGTGCCAGCAGCTTCGGGATTTCTGGGGCCAACGTCCTGACTTTC.